Following are 11 T cell receptor beta chains from one sample sequenced in a study of blood T cell repertoires in COVID-19. Measured with immunoSEQ multiplex PCR; TCRdb has only the in-frame clones, and not every one. The sample carries approximately 200,000 clones, roughly 87% recorded once. What was sequenced was PBMCs or T cells enriched from blood (not recorded which). These receptors all stem from a man under 40 in a cohort exposed to, infected with or recovered from COVID-19 (not recorded which).

This clone was detected only a few times. The V and J genes are TRBV20-1 and TRBJ2-1; D is uncertain. From germline, CDR1 is DFQATT and CDR2 SNEGSKA (reference sequence). V lost 3 bases, J lost 6 bases, and 6 bases lay in between. The length of the CDR3 is 11 residues. The CDR3 DNA reads TGCAGTGCTAGTATCGTCAATGAGCAGTTCTTC. Residues: CSASIVNEQFF.

A word on this clone: One end of the junction is discordant with germline, which a read error may explain. This rearrangement joins TRBV11-2 to TRBJ1-2; TRBD1 matches 9 bases. The CDR3 length is 13 residues. Germline CDR1 is SGHAT and CDR2 is FQNNGV. DNA for the CDR3: TGTGCCAGCAGCTCCCCCATGGGACAGGGAAATAACTTC. It specifies CASSSPMGQGNNF.

Only one count was recorded for this clone. The chain is built from TRBV29-1 and TRBJ1-1; 7 positions match TRBD1. There are 15 residues in the CDR3. Germline V gene sequence: CDR1 SQVTM, CDR2 ANQGSEA. After removal of 6 bases from V and 4 bases from J, the junction contained 14 bases not matched to a gene. CDR3 DNA sequence: TGCAGCGTCGTGGACAGGCGTGGGGTCAGCACTGAAGCTTTCTTT. Translated, it gives CSVVDRRGVSTEAFF.

The rearrangement joins TRBV27 to TRBJ2-7; a weak D match, TRBD1 (6 bases). Trimming took off 7 bases at V and 0 bases at J, with 22 bases between the two ends. This CDR3 contains 17 residues. The germline gives CDR1 MNHEY, CDR2 SMNVEV (reference sequence). The CDR3 reads CASNPLPTGRFSYEQYF. The CDR3 DNA reads as TGTGCCAGCAACCCCCTCCCCACAGGGAGATTCTCCTACGAGCAGTACTTC.

Here the CDR3 reads CASSLGQGRYGYTF. Written as DNA, the CDR3 is TGTGCCAGCAGCCTCGGACAGGGAAGGTATGGCTACACCTTC. The chain employs TRBV27 and TRBJ1-2; 8 positions agree with TRBD1. Germline loops: CDR1 MNHEY, CDR2 SMNVEV (reference sequence). The CDR3 runs to 14 residues. With V trimmed by 6 bases and J by 5 bases, 8 bases remained unmatched.

The chain uses TRBV10-3 and TRBJ1-2, with a possible D match to TRBD1 (6 bases). V shed 4 bases and J shed 4 bases, with 10 bases lying between them. Germline CDR1 is ENHRY and CDR2 is SYGVKD. The CDR3 contains 13 residues. The CDR3 bases are TGTGCCATCAGTGTCGGGGGGGCCTATGGCTACACCTTC. Translating gives CAISVGGAYGYTF.

The chain links TRBV9 to TRBJ2-1; D may be TRBD2 (6 bases). The CDR3 extends over 15 amino acids. V was clipped by 2 bases and J by 8 bases, with 17 bases between them. Germline lookup yields CDR1 SGDLS and CDR2 YYNGEE. CDR3 nucleotides: TGTGCCAGCAGCGTGAGCGGGTCCCACACGCATGAGCAGTTCTTC. Protein sequence: CASSVSGSHTHEQFF.

The genes are TRBV5-5 and TRBJ1-3, with TRBD1 matching over 10 bases. The V gene end was trimmed by 3 bases and the J gene end by 8 bases; junction bases not matched to a gene: 11. This CDR3 contains 16 residues. Germline lookup yields CDR1 SGHKS and CDR2 YYEKEE (reference sequence). The CDR3: CASSWTGQGRSDTIYF. The DNA for the CDR3 is TGTGCCAGCAGCTGGACGGGACAGGGGCGTTCGGACACCATATATTTT.

The chain joins TRBV5-5 to TRBJ2-7, with a possible D match to TRBD1 (5 bases). CDR1 and CDR2 (germline): SGHKS, YYEKEE (reference sequence). This CDR3 comprises 14 residues. Trimming took off 2 bases at V and 2 bases at J, with 11 bases between the two ends. The CDR3 loop is CASSFPGSPYEQYF. The CDR3 nucleotides are TGTGCCAGCAGCTTTCCAGGGTCTCCCTACGAGCAGTACTTC. The full variable domain, with the rest looked up from reference TRBV5-5 and TRBJ2-7, is DAGVTQSPTHLIKTRGQQVTLRCSPISGHKSVSWYQQVLGQGPQFIFQYYEKEERGRGNFPDRFSARQFPNYSSELNVNALLLGDSALYLCASSFPGSPYEQYFGPGTRLTVT.

This clone was found a few times. The chain recombines TRBV12-3 or TRBV12-4 with TRBJ1-5, with a tentative D call TRBD1 (5 bases). This CDR3 region has 13 residues. V dropped 6 bases and J dropped 4 bases, with 10 bases sitting between them. The chain's CDR3 is CASSQGKNQPQHF. The CDR3 DNA sequence: TGTGCCAGCAGCCAGGGTAAGAATCAGCCCCAGCATTTT.

The rearrangement links TRBV9 to TRBJ1-2; 9 bases map to TRBD1. Germline CDR1 and CDR2: SGDLS and YYNGEE. Trimming removed 3 bases from V and 8 bases from J; junction bases left unmatched: 5. The CDR3 consists of 13 residues. The CDR3 region is CASSARTGVGYTF. The CDR3 region has the DNA TGTGCCAGCAGCGCGCGGACAGGGGTCGGCTACACCTTC.